This T cell receptor (beta chain) is drawn from a study of blood T cell repertoires in COVID-19. Study-level background: Samples representing acute and convalescent COVID-19 were sourced from the United States, Italy and Spain.

In the original processing: Amplification of reference gene primers was used by the study to estimate nucleated cell counts. Clones were sequenced by immunoSEQ multiplex PCR, and TCRdb holds only the in-frame ones, with some missing. V, J and clone size derive from that table, while D and trimming were established from the DNA sequence. The sample contains some 210,000 clones, about 91% of which appear only once. Germline CDR1 is MGHRA and CDR2 is YSYEKL. The CDR3 sequence is 17 residues long. Germline trimming cut 6 bases from V and 7 bases from J; bases unmatched to any gene: 12. The chain carries TRBV4-1 and TRBJ2-2, with 12 bases fitting TRBD2. Sequenced material: PBMCs or T cells enriched from blood (not recorded which). The receptor comes from a man between 18 and 29 years old with acute COVID-19. This CDR3 reads CASSGSPLAGGFGELFF. The CDR3, as DNA: TGCGCCAGCAGTGGCTCCCCCCTAGCGGGAGGGTTCGGGGAGCTGTTTTTT.